Below, one T cell receptor (beta chain) is given with its context. Its antigen is still unknown. The record originates from a study of long-term antiretroviral therapy in people with HIV. Study-wide points: Whereas controls had wider CDR3 length ranges, HIV repertoires had narrower ones.

V lost 2 bases, J lost 5 bases, and 4 bases lay in between. The CDR3 spans 11 residues. Germline CDR1 is LGHNT and CDR2 is FRNRAP. At the survey level, the v3.0 immunoSEQ assay was run. Using immunoSEQ multiplex PCR, the repertoire was profiled, and TCRdb retains in-frame clones only, with some absent. The profile covers about 25,000 clones, with roughly 84% appearing a single time and approximately 15% taken by the ten largest. The TCR originated in a man aged 30-40 years with HIV. The sequencing here drew on unsorted PBMCs, taken around 4.3 years after starting antiretroviral therapy. V and J are TRBV12-5 and TRBJ2-7; D unclear. DNA for the CDR3: TGTGCTAGTGGTTTGAGGGACGAGCAGTACTTC. Translated, it gives CASGLRDEQYF.